These T cell receptor beta chains were read from a single sample in a study of blood T cell repertoires in COVID-19. Profiling relied on immunoSEQ multiplex PCR, and the TCRdb table lists in-frame clones only, not all of them. The data contain tens of thousands of clones, almost 85% of them singletons. Sequenced material: peripheral blood. These receptors originate from an elderly man with acute or convalescent COVID-19. The CDR3 runs from the conserved cysteine through the conserved F or W. D genes are given only for firm matches. Clone size, where shown, is once, few, many, or a class for clones that have expanded.

D: TRBD1; size: .; J: TRBJ1-2; V: TRBV5-6; length: 15; DNA: TGTGCCAGCAGCCCCGGGACAGGGCGGGGCTATGGCTACACCTTC; CDR3: CASSPGTGRGYGYTF
D: TRBD1; size: .; J: TRBJ1-4; V: TRBV12-3/TRBV12-4; length: 13; DNA: TGTGCCAGCAGTTATAGGGGGCAAGAAAAACTGTTTTTT; CDR3: CASSYRGQEKLFF
D: TRBD1; size: .; J: TRBJ2-1; V: TRBV19; length: 15; DNA: TGTGCCAGTAGGCCCGACAGGGGAGGACACAATGAGCAGTTCTTC; CDR3: CASRPDRGGHNEQFF
D: TRBD2; size: .; J: TRBJ2-3; V: TRBV9; length: 16; DNA: TGTGCCAGCAGCGTAGCTGGAGTAGCGGGGGAGGATACGCAGTATTTT; CDR3: CASSVAGVAGEDTQYF
D: TRBD2; size: .; J: TRBJ2-7; V: TRBV3-1/TRBV3-2; length: 15; DNA: TGTGCCAGCAGCCAAGACCGGACTAGCGGGGGGGAGCAGTACTTC; CDR3: CASSQDRTSGGEQYF
D: .; size: .; J: TRBJ2-7; V: TRBV20-1; length: 11; DNA: TGCAGTGCTCTACAGGGCTACGAGCAGTACTTC; CDR3: CSALQGYEQYF
D: TRBD1; size: .; J: TRBJ1-3; V: TRBV19; length: 16; DNA: TGTGCCAGTAGTAACCCGGGACAGGGGTTTGGAAACACCATATATTTT; CDR3: CASSNPGQGFGNTIYF
D: .; size: .; J: TRBJ1-2; V: TRBV5-1; length: 13; DNA: TGCGCCAGCAGCTTGGAACAGGCCTATGGCTACACCTTC; CDR3: CASSLEQAYGYTF
D: TRBD1; size: .; J: TRBJ1-1; V: TRBV27; length: 14; DNA: TGTGCCAGCAGTTCCGGGACAGCTAACGCTGAAGCTTTCTTT; CDR3: CASSSGTANAEAFF
D: TRBD2; size: .; J: TRBJ2-2; V: TRBV11-2; length: 17; DNA: TGTGCCAGCAGTTGGACAGGACTAGCGGGAAACACCGGGGAGCTGTTTTTT; CDR3: CASSWTGLAGNTGELFF
D: .; size: few; J: TRBJ1-2; V: TRBV5-4; length: 11; DNA: TGTGCCACCTTTGAGGGGGACGGCTACACCTTC; CDR3: CATFEGDGYTF
D: TRBD1; size: .; J: TRBJ1-5; V: TRBV2; length: 15; DNA: TGTGCCAGCAGTAAGGCAGGGACAGCAGATCAGCCCCAGCATTTT; CDR3: CASSKAGTADQPQHF
D: TRBD2; size: .; J: TRBJ2-1; V: TRBV25-1; length: 15; DNA: TGTGCCAGCCGTTTAGCGGGGGGTTCCTACAATGAGCAGTTCTTC; CDR3: CASRLAGGSYNEQFF
D: TRBD1; size: .; J: TRBJ1-4; V: TRBV5-8; length: 14; DNA: TGTGCCAGCAGCGGACAGGGTTATAATGAAAAACTGTTTTTT; CDR3: CASSGQGYNEKLFF
D: TRBD2; size: .; J: TRBJ2-7; V: TRBV3-1/TRBV3-2; length: 15; DNA: TGTGCCAGCAGCCAACTAGCGGGGGGGTTTTACGAGCAGTACTTC; CDR3: CASSQLAGGFYEQYF
D: .; size: .; J: TRBJ2-5; V: TRBV5-1; length: 14; DNA: TGCGCCAGCAGCTTACCGTCCAGCGGAGAGACCCAGTACTTC; CDR3: CASSLPSSGETQYF
D: .; size: .; J: TRBJ2-1; V: TRBV6-4; length: 12; DNA: TGTGCCAGCAGTGACTTAGCAGGGATTCAGTTCTTC; CDR3: CASSDLAGIQFF